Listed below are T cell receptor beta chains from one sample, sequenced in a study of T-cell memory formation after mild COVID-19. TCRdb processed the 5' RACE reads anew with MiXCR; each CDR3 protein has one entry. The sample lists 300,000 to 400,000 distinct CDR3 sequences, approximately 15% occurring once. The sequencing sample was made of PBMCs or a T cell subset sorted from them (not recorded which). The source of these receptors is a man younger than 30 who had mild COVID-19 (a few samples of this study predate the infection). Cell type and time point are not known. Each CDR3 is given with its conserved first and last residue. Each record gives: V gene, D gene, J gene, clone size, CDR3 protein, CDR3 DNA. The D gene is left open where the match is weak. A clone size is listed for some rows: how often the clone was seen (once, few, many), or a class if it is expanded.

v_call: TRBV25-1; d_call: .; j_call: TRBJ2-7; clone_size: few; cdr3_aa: CASSEYWGTGTYEQYF; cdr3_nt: TGTGCCAGCAGTGAATATTGGGGGACGGGGACCTACGAGCAGTACTTC
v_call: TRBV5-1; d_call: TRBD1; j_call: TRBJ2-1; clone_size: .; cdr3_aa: CASSLGGTAGGEQFF; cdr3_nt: TGCGCCAGCAGCTTGGGGGGGACAGCCGGAGGTGAGCAGTTCTTC
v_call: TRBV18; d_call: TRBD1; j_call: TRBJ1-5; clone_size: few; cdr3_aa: CASSGTESNQPQHF; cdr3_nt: TGTGCCAGCTCAGGGACAGAAAGCAATCAGCCCCAGCATTTT
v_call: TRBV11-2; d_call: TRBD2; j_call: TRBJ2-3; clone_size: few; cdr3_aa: CASSLRAGGASTDTQYF; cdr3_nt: TGTGCCAGCAGCTTACGCGCCGGGGGGGCTAGCACAGATACGCAGTATTTT
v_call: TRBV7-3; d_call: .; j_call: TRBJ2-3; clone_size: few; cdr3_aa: CASSKGQGDTQYF; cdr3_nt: TGTGCCAGCAGTAAGGGGCAGGGGGATACGCAGTATTTT
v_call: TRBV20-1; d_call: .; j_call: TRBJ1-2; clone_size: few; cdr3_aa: CSASDYGYTF; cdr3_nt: TGCAGTGCTAGCGACTATGGCTACACCTTC
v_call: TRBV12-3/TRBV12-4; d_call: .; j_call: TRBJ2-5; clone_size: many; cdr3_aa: CASSRTGLGETQYF; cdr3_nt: TGTGCCAGCAGTCGTACAGGGCTGGGGGAGACCCAGTACTTC
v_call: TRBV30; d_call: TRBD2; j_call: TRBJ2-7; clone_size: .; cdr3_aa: CAWATPGLAGLGQYF; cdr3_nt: TGTGCCTGGGCTACTCCGGGACTAGCGGGGTTGGGGCAGTACTTC
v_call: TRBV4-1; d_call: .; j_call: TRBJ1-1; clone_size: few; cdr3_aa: CASSLQSVNTEAFF; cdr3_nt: TGCGCCAGCAGCCTCCAATCGGTGAACACTGAAGCTTTCTTT
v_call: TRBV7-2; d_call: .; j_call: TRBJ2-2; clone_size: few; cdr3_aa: CASSLVGPGATGELFF; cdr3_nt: TGTGCCAGCAGCTTAGTGGGACCGGGGGCCACCGGGGAGCTGTTTTTT
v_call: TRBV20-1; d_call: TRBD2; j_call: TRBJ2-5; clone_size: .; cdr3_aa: CSAVASGGVGETQYF; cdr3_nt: TGCAGTGCTGTAGCTAGCGGGGGGGTCGGGGAGACCCAGTACTTC
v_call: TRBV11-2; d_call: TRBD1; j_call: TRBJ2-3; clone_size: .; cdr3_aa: CASSRQGALIDTQYF; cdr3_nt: TGTGCCAGCAGTAGACAGGGGGCTTTGATAGATACGCAGTATTTT
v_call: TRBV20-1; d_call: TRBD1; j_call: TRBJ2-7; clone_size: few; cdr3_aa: CSATGTVSYEQYF; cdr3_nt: TGCAGTGCTACCGGGACAGTATCGTACGAGCAGTACTTC
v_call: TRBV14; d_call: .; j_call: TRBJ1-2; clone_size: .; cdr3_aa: CASSQEGADYYGYTF; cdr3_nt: TGTGCCAGCAGCCAAGAAGGGGCGGACTACTATGGCTACACCTTC
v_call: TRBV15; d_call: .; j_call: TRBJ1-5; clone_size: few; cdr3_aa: CATSWERNSNQPQHF; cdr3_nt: TGTGCCACCAGCTGGGAGAGGAATAGCAATCAGCCCCAGCATTTT
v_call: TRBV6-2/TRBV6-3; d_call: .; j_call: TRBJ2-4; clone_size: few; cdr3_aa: CASSQTLAKNIQYF; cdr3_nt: TGTGCCAGCAGTCAGACACTAGCCAAAAACATTCAGTACTTC
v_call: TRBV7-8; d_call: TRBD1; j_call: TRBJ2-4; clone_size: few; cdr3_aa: CASSRQGDGENIQYF; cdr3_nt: TGTGCCAGCAGCCGACAGGGGGATGGAGAAAACATTCAGTACTTC
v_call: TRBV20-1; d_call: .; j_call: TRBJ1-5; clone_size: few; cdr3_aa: CSARTYSNQPQHF; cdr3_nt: TGCAGTGCTAGGACATATAGCAATCAGCCCCAGCATTTT
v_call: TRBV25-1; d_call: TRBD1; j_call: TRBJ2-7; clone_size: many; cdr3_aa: CASSRWTGGYNEQYF; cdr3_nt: TGTGCCAGCAGCCGCTGGACAGGGGGCTACAACGAGCAGTACTTC
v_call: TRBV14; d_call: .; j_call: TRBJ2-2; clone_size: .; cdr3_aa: CASSQGQGLYTGELFF; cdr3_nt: TGTGCCAGCAGCCAAGGTCAGGGACTGTACACCGGGGAGCTGTTTTTT
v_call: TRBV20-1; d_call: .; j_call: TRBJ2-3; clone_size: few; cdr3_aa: CSAATTRTISTDTQYF; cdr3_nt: TGCAGTGCAGCCACAACTAGAACGATTAGCACAGATACGCAGTATTTT
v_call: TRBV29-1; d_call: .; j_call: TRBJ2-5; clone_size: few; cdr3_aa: CSVEKTTQETQYF; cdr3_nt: TGCAGCGTTGAAAAGACAACGCAAGAGACCCAGTACTTC
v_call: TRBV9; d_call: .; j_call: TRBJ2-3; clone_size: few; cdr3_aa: CASSVEQGEDTQYF; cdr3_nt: TGTGCCAGCAGCGTAGAACAGGGAGAAGATACGCAGTATTTT
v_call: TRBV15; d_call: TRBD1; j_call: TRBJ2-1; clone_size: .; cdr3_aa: CATSRQGPNEQFF; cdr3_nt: TGTGCCACCTCGCGACAGGGGCCAAATGAGCAGTTCTTC
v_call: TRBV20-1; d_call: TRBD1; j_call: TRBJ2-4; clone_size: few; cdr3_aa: CSASPPGQGFSAKNIQYF; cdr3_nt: TGCAGTGCTAGCCCCCCGGGACAGGGTTTCTCTGCCAAAAACATTCAGTACTTC
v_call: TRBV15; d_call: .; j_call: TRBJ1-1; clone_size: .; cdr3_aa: CATSRVGHSMNTEAFF; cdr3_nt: TGTGCCACCAGCAGGGTGGGGCACAGCATGAACACTGAAGCTTTCTTT
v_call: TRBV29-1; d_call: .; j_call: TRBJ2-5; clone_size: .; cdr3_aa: CSVEVGVRGETQYF; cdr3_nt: TGCAGCGTTGAGGTTGGGGTCAGGGGTGAGACCCAGTACTTC
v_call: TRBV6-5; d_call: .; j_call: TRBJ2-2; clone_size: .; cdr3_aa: CASSYSLTGTGELFF; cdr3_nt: TGTGCCAGCAGTTACTCGTTAACGGGAACCGGGGAGCTGTTTTTT
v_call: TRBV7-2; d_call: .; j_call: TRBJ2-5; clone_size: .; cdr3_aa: CASRLAGVGETQYF; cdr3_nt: TGTGCCAGCAGGCTTGCAGGGGTTGGGGAGACCCAGTACTTC
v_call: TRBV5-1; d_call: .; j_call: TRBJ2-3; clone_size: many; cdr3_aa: CASSLWEDTQYF; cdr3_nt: TGCGCCAGCAGCTTGTGGGAGGATACGCAGTATTTT
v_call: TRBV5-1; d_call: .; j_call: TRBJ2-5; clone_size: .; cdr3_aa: CASRYTYQETQYF; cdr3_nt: TGCGCCAGCCGTTATACGTACCAAGAGACCCAGTACTTC
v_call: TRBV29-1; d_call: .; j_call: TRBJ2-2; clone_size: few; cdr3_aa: CSVVGRTNTGELFF; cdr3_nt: TGCAGCGTTGTAGGCAGAACGAACACCGGGGAGCTGTTTTTT
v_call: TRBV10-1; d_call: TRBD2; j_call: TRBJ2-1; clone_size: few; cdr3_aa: CASSESIGLARNEQFF; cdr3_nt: TGCGCCAGCAGTGAGTCGATAGGACTAGCTAGAAATGAGCAGTTCTTC
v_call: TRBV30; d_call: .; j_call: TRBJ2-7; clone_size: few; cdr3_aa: CAWSWLAGGSYEQYF; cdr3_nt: TGTGCCTGGAGTTGGTTGGCAGGGGGGTCCTACGAGCAGTACTTC
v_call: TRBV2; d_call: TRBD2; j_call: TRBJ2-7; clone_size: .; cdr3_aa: CASNSPGGVFYEQYF; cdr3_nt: TGTGCCAGCAACTCCCCTGGGGGGGTGTTCTACGAGCAGTACTTC
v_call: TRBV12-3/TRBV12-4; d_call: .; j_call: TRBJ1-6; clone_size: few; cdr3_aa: CASSARDKDSPLHF; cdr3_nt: TGTGCCAGCAGTGCTCGGGACAAGGATTCACCCCTCCACTTT
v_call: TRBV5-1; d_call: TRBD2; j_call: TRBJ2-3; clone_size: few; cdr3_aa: CASSALTSGAGGDTQYF; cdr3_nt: TGCGCCAGCAGCGCCCTGACTAGCGGGGCTGGGGGAGATACGCAGTATTTT
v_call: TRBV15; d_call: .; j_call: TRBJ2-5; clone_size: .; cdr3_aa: CATSRGGGGAVKTQYF; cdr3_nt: TGTGCCACCAGCAGAGGAGGAGGGGGGGCCGTTAAGACCCAGTACTTC
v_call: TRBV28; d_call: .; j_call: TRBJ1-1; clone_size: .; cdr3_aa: CASTRQGITEAFF; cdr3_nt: TGTGCCAGCACTAGGCAGGGGATCACTGAAGCTTTCTTT
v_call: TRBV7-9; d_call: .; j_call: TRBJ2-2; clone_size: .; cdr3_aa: CASSSEDRIPTGELFF; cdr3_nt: TGTGCCAGCAGCTCCGAAGACAGGATTCCCACCGGGGAGCTGTTTTTT